The clone carrying this T cell receptor (beta chain) was found once. Its antigen is undetermined. The method was immunoSEQ multiplex PCR; TCRdb's version includes in-frame clones alone and lacks a portion of them. The sample includes approximately 150,000 clones, around 94% of them seen just once. The sample comes from a study of T cell responses to AZD1222 COVID-19 vaccine. Study-level results: The donor group comprised mostly white British people and more females; the analysis possibly underestimated clonal diversity. It was only after the peak T cell response that any repertoires were sampled.

Per the germline V gene, CDR1 is LNHDA and CDR2 is SQIVND (reference sequence). With 8 bases clipped from V and 5 bases from J, the junction kept 2 bases outside the gene matches. The CDR3 is made up of 12 amino acids. This clonotype originated in an adult in good health. The input for sequencing was peripheral blood, taken on day 0 of AZD1222 vaccination. The rearrangement links TRBV19 to TRBJ2-1; 8 positions agree with TRBD2. The CDR3 coding sequence is TGTGCCAGTCGTAGCGGGAACAATGAGCAGTTCTTC. This codes for CASRSGNNEQFF.